Listed below are T cell receptor beta chains from one sample, sequenced in a study of T cells expressing NK-cell markers. TCRdb reprocessed the 5' RACE reads and stores each CDR3 protein as one record, lacking DNA. This sample carries about 120,000 distinct CDR3 sequences, with less than 20% going to the ten biggest clones. The sample was blood T cells: a sorted CD56 or NKG2C T cell subset, CD4+ or CD8+ T cells, or bulk PBMC T cells (not recorded which). These receptors all come from a woman between 18 and 70 years old in good health. Each CDR3 is given with its conserved first and last residue. Fields, in order: CDR3 protein, V gene, J gene.

CDR3: CASSPGGTTDF; V: TRBV11-2; J: TRBJ2-7
CDR3: CASSESGLAGKETQYF; V: TRBV10-2; J: TRBJ2-5
CDR3: CASSRQQGGTDTQYF; V: TRBV7-9; J: TRBJ2-3
CDR3: CASTSRDAPLVHQPQHF; V: TRBV5-5; J: TRBJ1-5
CDR3: CASSPVTGGSYGYTF; V: TRBV11-2; J: TRBJ1-2
CDR3: CSAQEAWQETQYF; V: TRBV20-1; J: TRBJ2-5
CDR3: CASSQGLAAVNEQFF; V: TRBV7-2; J: TRBJ2-1
CDR3: CASSFRPSGSIRNEQFF; V: TRBV11-2; J: TRBJ2-1
CDR3: CASSQDRAGGEDTIYF; V: TRBV4-3; J: TRBJ1-3
CDR3: CASILGTGTQETQYF; V: TRBV5-5; J: TRBJ2-5
CDR3: CASSHSQETQYF; V: TRBV14; J: TRBJ2-5
CDR3: CASSLEPGASYEQYF; V: TRBV5-1; J: TRBJ2-7
CDR3: CASSRALAGAYNEQFF; V: TRBV7-9; J: TRBJ2-1
CDR3: CASSPGAGGPQHF; V: TRBV27; J: TRBJ1-5
CDR3: CSARGLVGSDTQYF; V: TRBV20-1; J: TRBJ2-3
CDR3: CASSQDRQVNTGELFF; V: TRBV14; J: TRBJ2-2
CDR3: CATSDTGLAGKEGSYNEQFF; V: TRBV24-1; J: TRBJ2-1
CDR3: CSVEDLGGELFF; V: TRBV29-1; J: TRBJ2-2
CDR3: CSASRLAGGPDTQYF; V: TRBV20-1; J: TRBJ2-3
CDR3: CASSFPTDGNSPLHF; V: TRBV6-2/TRBV6-3; J: TRBJ1-6
CDR3: CSVPGTSGNEQFF; V: TRBV29-1; J: TRBJ2-1
CDR3: CASSQGLADSYEQYF; V: TRBV27; J: TRBJ2-7
CDR3: CASSPNDRILHYGYTF; V: TRBV27; J: TRBJ1-2
CDR3: CASSPWDTSDTQYF; V: TRBV27; J: TRBJ2-3
CDR3: CASSLAFEETQYF; V: TRBV5-5; J: TRBJ2-5
CDR3: CASSMVENTGELFF; V: TRBV19; J: TRBJ2-2
CDR3: CASSRGLAGALTETQYF; V: TRBV5-6; J: TRBJ2-5
CDR3: CASSKGTGQETQYF; V: TRBV21-1; J: TRBJ2-5
CDR3: CASSQNLAGGTGELFF; V: TRBV4-3; J: TRBJ2-2
CDR3: CASSEGTATYEQYF; V: TRBV4-3; J: TRBJ2-7
CDR3: CASSYLGTPGGYTF; V: TRBV27; J: TRBJ1-2
CDR3: CSAPDVHSGNTIYF; V: TRBV20-1; J: TRBJ1-3
CDR3: CASSSPGYGYTF; V: TRBV12-3/TRBV12-4; J: TRBJ1-2
CDR3: CASSPPTEIGDTQYF; V: TRBV4-2; J: TRBJ2-3
CDR3: CAIGPNYEQYF; V: TRBV10-3; J: TRBJ2-7
CDR3: CSANPEEAPNNEQFF; V: TRBV20-1; J: TRBJ2-1
CDR3: CASSLNHNEQFF; V: TRBV7-6; J: TRBJ2-1
CDR3: CASSLVLSGNEETQYF; V: TRBV7-6; J: TRBJ2-5
CDR3: CASSQDLLRGDEQFF; V: TRBV3-1; J: TRBJ2-1
CDR3: CASSTQGDTQYF; V: TRBV5-6; J: TRBJ2-3
CDR3: CSERDIMTQYF; V: TRBV29-1; J: TRBJ2-5
CDR3: CAWDYVGTGELFF; V: TRBV30; J: TRBJ2-2
CDR3: CASSLTGPHNEQFF; V: TRBV12-3/TRBV12-4; J: TRBJ2-1
CDR3: CASSTPGQYNEQFF; V: TRBV5-6; J: TRBJ2-1
CDR3: CASSSDSWETQYF; V: TRBV6-2/TRBV6-3; J: TRBJ2-5
CDR3: CSARDGAGMPQHF; V: TRBV20-1; J: TRBJ1-5
CDR3: CASSSGARQETQYF; V: TRBV5-6; J: TRBJ2-5
CDR3: CASSPDTNQPQHF; V: TRBV4-1; J: TRBJ1-5
CDR3: CSVGTGDYTEAFF; V: TRBV29-1; J: TRBJ1-1
CDR3: CASSYWGVMNTEAFF; V: TRBV6-5; J: TRBJ1-1
CDR3: CASSYGPNYGYTF; V: TRBV6-2/TRBV6-3; J: TRBJ1-2
CDR3: CASSSQGGEQYF; V: TRBV7-9; J: TRBJ2-7
CDR3: CASSAGISYNEQFF; V: TRBV25-1; J: TRBJ2-1
CDR3: CASSPLSTTEAFF; V: TRBV19; J: TRBJ1-1